This TCR beta chain was identified in a study of blood T cell repertoires in COVID-19. The wider study: The analysed material was cDNA or gDNA that came from T cells, B-cell-depleted T cells, or PBMCs.

The V gene's germline CDR1 is MNHEY and CDR2 SVGAGI. V lost 3 bases and J 2 bases, leaving 14 bases between the germline ends. The CDR3 is made up of 16 amino acids. Authors' methods: How many nucleated cells were present was estimated from reference gene primer amplification. Produced via immunoSEQ multiplex PCR; TCRdb's table is partial and in-frame only. V and J calls and clone size follow that table, whereas D and trimming were derived from the DNA. In the table there are some 20,000 clones, roughly 88% of which are singletons. The sequence was collected from a man aged 40-55 years with active COVID-19. Sequencing used peripheral blood. The V and J genes are TRBV6-5 and TRBJ2-1; D is ambiguous. DNA for the CDR3: TGTGCCAGCAGTTATACCCCGCCAGGTACCTACAATGAGCAGTTCTTC. Residues: CASSYTPPGTYNEQFF.